Below, 16 T cell receptor beta chains from the same sample are listed, as sequenced in a study of ipilimumab plus nivolumab after autologous stem cell transplantation (dated by TCRdb to the early 2020s). The library was produced with the immunoSEQ multiplex PCR assay. Entries here come from immuneACCESS through TCRdb and include only in-frame sequences with V and J called. Some clones fail to appear in such tables; in the studies checked, an unresolved V gene covers under half of the shortfall, and the cause of the remainder is unknown. This sample is represented by tens of thousands of clones; 80% to 95% of them were singletons. The ten largest clones take up 0.9% of the sample. The sequenced sample was PBMCs, obtained in a trial of ipilimumab plus nivolumab as post-transplant consolidation. These receptors were collected from a male donor with multiple myeloma.

The chain uses TRBV5-6 and TRBJ1-1; TRBD1 agrees at 12 bases. After removal of 3 bases from V and 7 bases from J, the junction contained 4 bases not matched to a gene. The CDR3 extends over 14 amino acids. CDR1 and CDR2 (germline): SGHDT, YYEEEE. In DNA form, the CDR3 reads TGTGCCAGCAGCTGGGGACAGGGGGCTTTTGAAGCTTTCTTT. This codes for CASSWGQGAFEAFF.

The chain links TRBV27 to TRBJ1-1, with D possibly matching TRBD1 (6 bases). With 7 bases removed from V and 4 bases from J, the gap between germline ends came to 10 bases. Germline values: CDR1 MNHEY, CDR2 SMNVEV (reference sequence). The CDR3 runs 12 residues. This chain's CDR3 is CASTGGRTEAFF. The CDR3 DNA is TGTGCCAGCACGGGGGGGCGCACTGAAGCTTTCTTT.

V usage is TRBV28 and J usage is TRBJ2-1; TRBD2 matches at 13 bases. This CDR3 has 16 residues. CDR1 and CDR2 (germline): MDHEN, SYDVKM. After removal of 5 bases from V and 7 bases from J, the junction contained 8 bases not matched to a gene. CDR3 in amino acids: CASSPWTSGSSNEQFF. The CDR3 DNA follows: TGTGCCAGCAGTCCCTGGACTAGCGGGAGTTCTAATGAGCAGTTCTTC. The whole variable domain, remainder taken from reference TRBV28 and TRBJ2-1, is DVKVTQSSRYLVKRTGEKVFLECVQDMDHENMFWYRQDPGLGLRLIYFSYDVKMKEKGDIPEGYSVSREKKERFSLILESASTNQTSMYLCASSPWTSGSSNEQFFGPGTRLTVL.

This clone was counted once. This chain uses TRBV10-3 with TRBJ2-3; 9 positions match TRBD2. The CDR3 has 15 amino acids. Trimming removed 5 bases from V and 6 bases from J; junction bases left unmatched: 9. Germline CDR1 is ENHRY and CDR2 is SYGVKD. The CDR3 region has the DNA TGTGCCATCAGTATGGGGGGAGCGGGAGGCGATACGCAGTATTTT. This codes for CAISMGGAGGDTQYF.

This sequence joins TRBV4-1 and TRBJ2-2; D is undetermined. The V end was cut by 3 bases, the J end by 1 base, with 9 bases between. The CDR3 sequence is 15 residues long. Germline-derived CDR1 and CDR2 are MGHRA and YSYEKL. CDR3 nucleotide sequence: TGCGCCAGCAGCCACTGGACCGAGAACACCGGGGAGCTGTTTTTT. Its translation is CASSHWTENTGELFF.

The rearrangement uses TRBV10-2 and TRBJ2-1; D remains ambiguous. Germline V CDR1 and CDR2: WSHSY, SAAADI. The CDR3 sequence is 17 residues long. Trimming pared 0 bases from V and 0 bases from J, leaving 12 bases between. The CDR3 nucleotides are TGCGCCAGCAGTGAGTCCTTGACCGACGACTCCTACAATGAGCAGTTCTTC. Its translation is CASSESLTDDSYNEQFF.

This chain connects TRBV5-1 to TRBJ2-3; possible D gene TRBD1, 7 bases. CDR3 length: 15 amino acids. The V and J ends lost 3 bases and 1 base respectively, with 12 bases between them. Germline V CDR1 and CDR2: SGHRS, YFSETQ. Written as DNA, the CDR3 is TGCGCCAGCAGCTCTCAGGGGGGAGGCACAGATACGCAGTATTTT. Encoded protein: CASSSQGGGTDTQYF.

The V and J genes are TRBV27 and TRBJ2-1; TRBD2 aligns across 9 bases. Germline loops: CDR1 MNHEY, CDR2 SMNVEV (reference sequence). J was trimmed by 8 bases and V by 3 bases; bases with no gene match: 14. This CDR3 is 17 amino acids long. The CDR3 sequence: CASSLFLVGTSTDEQFF. The CDR3 DNA follows: TGTGCCAGCAGTTTGTTTCTGGTCGGGACTAGCACCGATGAGCAGTTCTTC.

The gene calls are TRBV7-8 and TRBJ2-1; TRBD2 matches at 12 bases. This CDR3 is 15 amino acids long. The V and J ends lost 3 bases and 10 bases, in that order; junction bases with no gene match: 7. In germline, CDR1 is SGHVS, CDR2 FQNEAQ. The CDR3, as DNA: TGTGCCAGCAGCTTTTCTAGCGGGGGGGCCCGCGAGCAGTTCTTC. Translating it yields CASSFSSGGAREQFF.

The rearrangement joins TRBV7-2 to TRBJ2-2, with D hard to call. Germline V lookup: CDR1 SGHTA, CDR2 FQGNSA. This CDR3 region has 14 residues. Trimming pared 3 bases from V and 1 base from J, leaving 6 bases between. The CDR3, as DNA: TGTGCCAGCAGCTTGGCTATGAACACCGGGGAGCTGTTTTTT. Its protein is CASSLAMNTGELFF.

The chain employs TRBV5-1 and TRBJ2-5, with 7 positions matching TRBD1. Germline V lookup: CDR1 SGHRS, CDR2 YFSETQ. This CDR3 comprises 15 residues. The junction had 7 bases not matched to a gene; V was cut back by 3 bases and J by 2 bases. The CDR3 nucleotides are TGCGCCAGCAGCTCCGGACACAGGGGACAAGAGACCCAGTACTTC. This codes for CASSSGHRGQETQYF.

The chain combines TRBV28 with TRBJ1-3, with a possible D match to TRBD1 (6 bases). This CDR3 contains 17 residues. V gave up 5 bases and J gave up 2 bases, with 19 bases separating them. The V gene's germline CDR1 is MDHEN and CDR2 SYDVKM. The CDR3 DNA sequence: TGTGCCAGCAGTCCCAGACCTAGGGGGACGCCTGGAAACACCATATATTTT. Protein sequence: CASSPRPRGTPGNTIYF. The variable domain in full, with the rest retrieved from reference TRBV28 and TRBJ1-3, is DVKVTQSSRYLVKRTGEKVFLECVQDMDHENMFWYRQDPGLGLRLIYFSYDVKMKEKGDIPEGYSVSREKKERFSLILESASTNQTSMYLCASSPRPRGTPGNTIYFGEGSWLTVV.

V usage is TRBV29-1 and J usage is TRBJ2-1; possibly TRBD1 for D (5 bases). V lost 5 bases to trimming and J lost 0 bases, with 8 bases between them. Germline V gene data show CDR1 as SQVTM and CDR2 as ANQGSEA. The CDR3 totals 13 residues. The DNA of the CDR3 is TGCAGCGTTACAGGCTCCTCCTACAATGAGCAGTTCTTC. It encodes CSVTGSSYNEQFF.

The chain is built from TRBV7-9 and TRBJ1-2; D call uncertain. This CDR3 spans 13 amino acids. V was cut by 2 bases and J by 4 bases, with 8 bases left in between. Germline-derived CDR1 and CDR2 are SEHNR and FQNEAQ (reference sequence). As DNA, the CDR3 is TGTGCCAGCAGCTTAACGGGATTCTATGGCTACACCTTC. It encodes CASSLTGFYGYTF. Full variable domain (rest looked up from reference TRBV7-9 and TRBJ1-2): DTGVSQNPRHKITKRGQNVTFRCDPISEHNRLYWYRQTLGQGPEFLTYFQNEAQLEKSRLLSDRFSAERPKGSFSTLEIQRTEQGDSAMYLCASSLTGFYGYTFGSGTRLTVV.

The rearrangement joins TRBV2 to TRBJ2-7; TRBD2 matches 12 bases. CDR3 length: 14 amino acids. The J segment lost 5 bases and the V segment lost 6 bases, leaving 5 bases of the junction unmatched. The germline V gene encodes CDR1 SNHLY and CDR2 FYNNEI. CDR3 amino acids: CASRRLAGGDEQYF. DNA for the CDR3: TGTGCCAGCAGACGTCTAGCGGGGGGGGACGAGCAGTACTTC.

The V gene is TRBV7-2, the J gene TRBJ1-2; a weak D match, TRBD1 (6 bases). Germline loops: CDR1 SGHTA, CDR2 FQGNSA. V shed 1 base and J shed 5 bases, with 11 bases lying between them. CDR3 length: 14 residues. The DNA of the CDR3 is TGTGCCAGCAGCTTAGACGGGGGCAATTATGGCTACACCTTC. As protein: CASSLDGGNYGYTF.